This T cell receptor beta chain was obtained from a study of T-cell memory formation after mild COVID-19. TCRdb re-analysed the 5' RACE reads in MiXCR, keeping a single row per CDR3 protein. This table has about 190,000 distinct CDR3 sequences, over 9.5% appearing once. This clonotype turned up a few times. V shed 1 base and J 8 bases; nucleotides not matched to a gene: 4. The CDR3 has 14 residues. The germline gives CDR1 SGHTA, CDR2 FQGNSA. The genes are TRBV7-2 and TRBJ1-1; 10 bases line up with TRBD1. The clonotype originates from a man younger than 35 who had mild COVID-19 (a few samples of this study predate the infection). Cell type and time point are not known. The sample comprised PBMCs or a T cell subset sorted from them (not recorded which). The CDR3 loop is CASSLERTGGEAFF. The DNA of the CDR3 is TGTGCCAGCAGCTTAGAGAGGACAGGGGGAGAAGCTTTCTTT.